This is a list of T cell receptor beta chains from one sample in a study of T cells after yellow fever vaccination. TCRdb re-called the 5' RACE reads through MiXCR, storing one row per CDR3 protein. The top ten clones hold 17% of a sample with 620,000 or so distinct CDR3 sequences, about 15% of them seen once. This material consisted of PBMCs, taken 5 days after the first yellow fever vaccination. The receptors here all came from a man aged 18-30 years who received the YFV17D yellow fever vaccine. CDR3s include the opening cysteine and the closing phenylalanine or tryptophan. Fields, in order: clone size, D gene, V gene, J gene, CDR3 DNA, CDR3 protein. D genes are given only for firm matches. Size is omitted from some rows. Given values are once, few, many or a class for expanded clones.

size: .; D: .; V: TRBV4-2; J: TRBJ2-2; DNA: TGTGCCAGCAGCCAAGGGTGGCAGAGCAACACCGGGGAGCTGTTTTTT; CDR3: CASSQGWQSNTGELFF
size: .; D: .; V: TRBV11-2; J: TRBJ2-1; DNA: TGTGCCAGCAGCTTAGTGGCCCGGTACAATGAGCAGTTCTTC; CDR3: CASSLVARYNEQFF
size: few; D: .; V: TRBV9; J: TRBJ2-2; DNA: TGTGCCAGCAGCGGTACTAGCACCGGGGAGCTGTTTTTT; CDR3: CASSGTSTGELFF
size: .; D: .; V: TRBV19; J: TRBJ2-3; DNA: TGTGCCAGTAAGGTACTAGATTCTAGCACAGATACGCAGTATTTT; CDR3: CASKVLDSSTDTQYF
size: few; D: .; V: TRBV7-6; J: TRBJ2-6; DNA: TGTGCCAGCAGCTGGGCGCCGTCTGGGGCCAACGTCCTGACTTTC; CDR3: CASSWAPSGANVLTF
size: .; D: .; V: TRBV27; J: TRBJ2-3; DNA: TGTGCCAGCAGTTTAGACGAGTTTGATACGCAGTATTTT; CDR3: CASSLDEFDTQYF
size: few; D: TRBD1; V: TRBV5-1; J: TRBJ2-2; DNA: TGCGCCAGCAGTCGACAGGGTCTGGACACCGGGGAGCTGTTTTTT; CDR3: CASSRQGLDTGELFF
size: .; D: .; V: TRBV6-6; J: TRBJ2-1; DNA: TGTGCCAGCAGTAATTATTGGGAGCAGTTCTTC; CDR3: CASSNYWEQFF
size: few; D: .; V: TRBV7-9; J: TRBJ2-1; DNA: TGTGCCAGCAGCCAGACCCCGGGCCTGGATGAGCAGTTCTTC; CDR3: CASSQTPGLDEQFF
size: few; D: .; V: TRBV11-2; J: TRBJ1-2; DNA: TGTGCCAGCAGCTCCACCCGGGGCCGTACCGGTTCGGGCTACACCTTC; CDR3: CASSSTRGRTGSGYTF
size: few; D: TRBD2; V: TRBV29-1; J: TRBJ2-3; DNA: TGCAGCGTTGAAGATGGTGGGGAGGGGCTCCCCTTAGGAGATACGCAGTATTTT; CDR3: CSVEDGGEGLPLGDTQYF
size: .; D: .; V: TRBV12-3/TRBV12-4; J: TRBJ2-1; DNA: TGTGCCAGCAGTAAAGGCAGTTCCTACAATGAGCAGTTCTTC; CDR3: CASSKGSSYNEQFF
size: .; D: .; V: TRBV4-3; J: TRBJ1-1; DNA: TGCGCCAGCAGCCAAGATCTTTCTTTGACAGACACTGAAGCTTTCTTT; CDR3: CASSQDLSLTDTEAFF
size: .; D: .; V: TRBV4-3; J: TRBJ2-6; DNA: TGCGCCAGCAGCCAAGGGGGGCCCTCTGGGGCCAACGTCCTGACTTTC; CDR3: CASSQGGPSGANVLTF
size: .; D: .; V: TRBV5-5; J: TRBJ1-5; DNA: TGTGCCAGCAGCCTCCGGGACGGTAGCTATAGCAATCAGCCCCAGCATTTT; CDR3: CASSLRDGSYSNQPQHF
size: .; D: TRBD2; V: TRBV6-2/TRBV6-3; J: TRBJ2-1; DNA: TGTGCCAGCAGTTACCCGGGACTAGCGGGGGGTAATGAGCAGTTCTTC; CDR3: CASSYPGLAGGNEQFF
size: .; D: .; V: TRBV2; J: TRBJ2-1; DNA: TGTGCCAGCAGTCTATCCTGGGGGGCGGGCAATGAGCAGTTCTTC; CDR3: CASSLSWGAGNEQFF
size: .; D: .; V: TRBV9; J: TRBJ2-1; DNA: TGTGCCAGCAGCCCCGAGGGAGGGGGCCTGATCAATGAGCAGTTCTTC; CDR3: CASSPEGGGLINEQFF
size: .; D: TRBD2; V: TRBV6-2/TRBV6-3; J: TRBJ2-2; DNA: TGTGCCAGCAGTCCCAGCGGGGGCAAAACCGGGGAGCTGTTTTTT; CDR3: CASSPSGGKTGELFF
size: few; D: .; V: TRBV21-1; J: TRBJ2-5; DNA: TGTGCCAGCAGCCAAGTTACAGCGGGGGCCGGGTTTCAAGAGACCCAGTACTTC; CDR3: CASSQVTAGAGFQETQYF
size: few; D: .; V: TRBV5-1; J: TRBJ2-3; DNA: TGCGCCAGCAGCTGGGGACTGCGAGATACGCAGTATTTT; CDR3: CASSWGLRDTQYF
size: .; D: TRBD2; V: TRBV4-1; J: TRBJ2-3; DNA: TGCGCCAGCAGCCAAGAACTGCTGGGACTAAATACGCAGTATTTT; CDR3: CASSQELLGLNTQYF
size: few; D: TRBD1; V: TRBV5-1; J: TRBJ1-1; DNA: TGCGCCAGCAGGTCCGGGACAGGGGTAACTGAAGCTTTCTTT; CDR3: CASRSGTGVTEAFF
size: few; D: .; V: TRBV15; J: TRBJ2-2; DNA: TGTGCCACCAGCAGAGAGGCGGGGCGCTACACCGGGGAGCTGTTTTTT; CDR3: CATSREAGRYTGELFF
size: few; D: .; V: TRBV7-3; J: TRBJ1-1; DNA: TGTGCCAGCAGCTTAAACCCCGACGCTAACACTGAAGCTTTCTTT; CDR3: CASSLNPDANTEAFF
size: few; D: .; V: TRBV5-6; J: TRBJ2-2; DNA: TGTGCCAGCAGCTTGGTCGGGGCACATCTCACCGGGGAGCTGTTTTTT; CDR3: CASSLVGAHLTGELFF
size: .; D: .; V: TRBV5-4; J: TRBJ1-1; DNA: TGTGCCAGCAGTATAGGGGAGGCTGAAGCTTTCTTT; CDR3: CASSIGEAEAFF